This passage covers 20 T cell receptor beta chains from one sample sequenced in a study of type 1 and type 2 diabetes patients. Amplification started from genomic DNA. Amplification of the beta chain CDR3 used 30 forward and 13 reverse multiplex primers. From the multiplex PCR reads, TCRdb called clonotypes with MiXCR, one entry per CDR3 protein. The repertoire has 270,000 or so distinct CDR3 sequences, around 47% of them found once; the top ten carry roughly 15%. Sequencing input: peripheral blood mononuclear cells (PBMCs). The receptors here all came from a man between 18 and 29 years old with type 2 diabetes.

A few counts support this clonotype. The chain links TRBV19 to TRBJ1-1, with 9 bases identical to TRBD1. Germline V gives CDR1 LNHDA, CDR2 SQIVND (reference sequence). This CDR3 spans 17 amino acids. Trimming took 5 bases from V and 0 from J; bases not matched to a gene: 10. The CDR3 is CASSPWGQGRVNTEAFF. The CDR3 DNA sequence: TGTGCCAGTAGTCCCTGGGGACAGGGACGGGTGAACACTGAAGCTTTCTTT.

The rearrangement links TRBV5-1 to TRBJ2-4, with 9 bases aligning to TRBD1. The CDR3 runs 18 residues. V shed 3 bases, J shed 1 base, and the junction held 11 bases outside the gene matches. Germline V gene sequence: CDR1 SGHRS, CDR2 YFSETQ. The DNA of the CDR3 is TGCGCCAGCAGCTCTGGGACAGGGCCAACTGGGGCCAAAAACATTCAGTACTTC. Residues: CASSSGTGPTGAKNIQYF.

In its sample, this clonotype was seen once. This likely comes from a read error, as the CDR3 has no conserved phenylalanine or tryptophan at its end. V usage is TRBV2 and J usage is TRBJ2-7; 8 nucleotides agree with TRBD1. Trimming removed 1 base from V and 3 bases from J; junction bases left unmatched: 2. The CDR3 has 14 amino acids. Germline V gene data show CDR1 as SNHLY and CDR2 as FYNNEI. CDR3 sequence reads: CASSEGGQGYEQYC. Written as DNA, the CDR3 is TGTGCCAGCAGTGAAGGCGGACAGGGCTACGAGCAGTACTGC.

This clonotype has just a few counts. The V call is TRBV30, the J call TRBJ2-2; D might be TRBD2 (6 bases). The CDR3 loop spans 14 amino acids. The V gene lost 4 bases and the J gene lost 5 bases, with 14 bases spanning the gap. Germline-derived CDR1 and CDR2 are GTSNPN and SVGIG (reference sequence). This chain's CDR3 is CAWNSLEGTGELFF. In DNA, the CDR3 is TGTGCCTGGAATTCCCTGGAGGGAACCGGGGAGCTGTTTTTT. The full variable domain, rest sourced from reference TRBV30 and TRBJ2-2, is SQTIHQWPATLVQPVGSPLSLECTVEGTSNPNLYWYRQAAGRGLQLLFYSVGIGQISSEVPQNLSASRPQDRQFILSSKKLLLSDSGFYLCAWNSLEGTGELFFGEGSRLTVL.

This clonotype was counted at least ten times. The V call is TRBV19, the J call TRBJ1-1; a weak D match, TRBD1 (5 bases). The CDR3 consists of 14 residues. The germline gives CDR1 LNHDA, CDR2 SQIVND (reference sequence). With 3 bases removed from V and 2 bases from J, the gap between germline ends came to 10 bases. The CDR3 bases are TGTGCCAGTAGTATCCGGCAGGGTAACACTGAAGCTTTCTTT. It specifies CASSIRQGNTEAFF.

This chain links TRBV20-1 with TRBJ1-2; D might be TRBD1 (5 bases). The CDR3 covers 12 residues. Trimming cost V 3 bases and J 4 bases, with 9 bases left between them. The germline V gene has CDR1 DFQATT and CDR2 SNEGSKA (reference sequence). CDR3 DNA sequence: TGCAGTGCTAGTAGGGGATTCTATGGCTACACCTTC. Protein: CSASRGFYGYTF.

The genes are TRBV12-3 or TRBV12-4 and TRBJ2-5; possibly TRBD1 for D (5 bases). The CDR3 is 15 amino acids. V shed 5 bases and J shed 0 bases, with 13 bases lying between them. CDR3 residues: CASSESDKYQETQYF. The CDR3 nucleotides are TGTGCCAGCAGTGAGTCGGACAAGTACCAAGAGACCCAGTACTTC.

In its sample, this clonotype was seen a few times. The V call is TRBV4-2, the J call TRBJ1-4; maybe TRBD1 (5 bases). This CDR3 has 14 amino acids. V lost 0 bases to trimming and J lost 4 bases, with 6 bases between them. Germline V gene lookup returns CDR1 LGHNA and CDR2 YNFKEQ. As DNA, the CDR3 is TGTGCCAGCAGCCAAGACAGGGTTAATGAAAAACTGTTTTTT. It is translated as CASSQDRVNEKLFF.

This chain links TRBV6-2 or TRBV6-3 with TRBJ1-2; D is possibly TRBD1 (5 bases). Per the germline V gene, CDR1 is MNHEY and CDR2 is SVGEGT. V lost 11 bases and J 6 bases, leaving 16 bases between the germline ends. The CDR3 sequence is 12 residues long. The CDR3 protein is CACQDSLHGYTF. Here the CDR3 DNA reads TGTGCCTGTCAAGACAGTTTGCATGGCTACACCTTC.

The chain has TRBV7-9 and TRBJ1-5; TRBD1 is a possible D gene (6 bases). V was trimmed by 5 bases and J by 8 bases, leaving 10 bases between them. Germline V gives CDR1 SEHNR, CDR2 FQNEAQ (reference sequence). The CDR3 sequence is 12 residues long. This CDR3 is CASSQGFEPQHF. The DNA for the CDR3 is TGTGCCAGCAGCCAGGGGTTTGAGCCCCAGCATTTT.

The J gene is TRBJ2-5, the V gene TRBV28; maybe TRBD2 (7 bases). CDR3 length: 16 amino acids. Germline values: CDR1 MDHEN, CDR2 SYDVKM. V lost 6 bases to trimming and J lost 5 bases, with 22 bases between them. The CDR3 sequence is CASSQRLWGGQETQYF. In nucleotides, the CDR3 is TGTGCCAGCAGCCAAAGGCTGTGGGGGGGCCAGGAGACCCAGTACTTC.

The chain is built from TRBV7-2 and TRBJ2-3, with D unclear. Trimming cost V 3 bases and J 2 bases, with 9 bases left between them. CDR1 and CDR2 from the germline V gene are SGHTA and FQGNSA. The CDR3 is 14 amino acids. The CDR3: CASSFRQNTDTQYF. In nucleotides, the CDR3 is TGTGCCAGCAGCTTCCGGCAGAACACAGATACGCAGTATTTT.

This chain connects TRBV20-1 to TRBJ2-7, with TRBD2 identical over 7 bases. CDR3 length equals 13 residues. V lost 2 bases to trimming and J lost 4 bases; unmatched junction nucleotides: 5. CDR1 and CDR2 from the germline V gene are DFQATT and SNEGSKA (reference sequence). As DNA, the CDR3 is TGCAGTGCTAGAAGCCTAGCGGAATACGAGCAGTACTTC. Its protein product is CSARSLAEYEQYF.

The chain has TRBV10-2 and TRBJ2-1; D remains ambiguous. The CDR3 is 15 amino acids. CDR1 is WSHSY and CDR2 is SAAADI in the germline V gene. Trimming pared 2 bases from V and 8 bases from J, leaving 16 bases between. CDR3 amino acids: CASSELQLEVDEQFF. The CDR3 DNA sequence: TGCGCCAGCAGTGAGCTACAGCTCGAGGTTGATGAGCAGTTCTTC.

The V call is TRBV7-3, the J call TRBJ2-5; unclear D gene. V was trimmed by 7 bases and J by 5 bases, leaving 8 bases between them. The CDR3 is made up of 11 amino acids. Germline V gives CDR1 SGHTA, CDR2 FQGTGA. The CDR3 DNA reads TGTGCCAGCAAGGGTTGGGAGACCCAGTACTTC. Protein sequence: CASKGWETQYF.

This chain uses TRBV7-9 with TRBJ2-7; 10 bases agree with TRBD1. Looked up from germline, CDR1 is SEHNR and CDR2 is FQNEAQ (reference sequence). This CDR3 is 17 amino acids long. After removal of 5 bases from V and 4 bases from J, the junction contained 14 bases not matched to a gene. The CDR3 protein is CASSPQSGTGVGYEQYF. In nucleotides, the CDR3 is TGTGCCAGCAGCCCACAATCCGGGACAGGGGTTGGTTACGAGCAGTACTTC.

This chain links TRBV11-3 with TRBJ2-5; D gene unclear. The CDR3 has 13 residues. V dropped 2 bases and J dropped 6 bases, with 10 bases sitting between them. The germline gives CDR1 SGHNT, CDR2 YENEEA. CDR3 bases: TGTGCCAGCAGCTTATTCAAAGGGCAGACCCAGTACTTC. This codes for CASSLFKGQTQYF.

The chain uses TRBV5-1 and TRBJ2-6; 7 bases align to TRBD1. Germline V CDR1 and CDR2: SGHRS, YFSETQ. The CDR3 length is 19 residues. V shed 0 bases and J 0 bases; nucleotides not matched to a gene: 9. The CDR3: CASSLEPGGINSGANVLTF. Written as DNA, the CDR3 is TGCGCCAGCAGCTTGGAGCCAGGGGGAATTAACTCTGGGGCCAACGTCCTGACTTTC.

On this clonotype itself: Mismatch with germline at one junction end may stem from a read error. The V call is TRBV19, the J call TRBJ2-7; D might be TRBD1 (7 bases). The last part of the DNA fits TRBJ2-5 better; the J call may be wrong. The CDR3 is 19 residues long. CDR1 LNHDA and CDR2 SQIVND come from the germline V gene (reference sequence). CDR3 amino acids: CASSPGTAGSTRGEETQYF. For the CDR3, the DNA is TGCGCCAGCAGCCCGGGGACAGCTGGGAGTACGAGGGGGGAAGAGACCCAGTACTTC.

As DNA, the CDR3 is TGTGCCAGCAGCTCCCAAGGACTAGCGGGGGGGCCACACATTCAGTACTTC. This sequence encodes CASSSQGLAGGPHIQYF. The J gene is TRBJ2-4, the V gene TRBV7-8; TRBD2 matches 15 bases. Germline V gives CDR1 SGHVS, CDR2 FQNEAQ. Trimming at V came to 4 bases and at J to 8 bases, leaving 9 bases not matched to a gene. The CDR3 spans 17 residues.